Listed below are T cell receptor beta chains from one sample, sequenced in a study of blood T cell repertoires in COVID-19. The protocol was immunoSEQ multiplex PCR, while the TCRdb copy is restricted to in-frame clones and leaves out a portion. This table has roughly 120,000 clones, around four fifths appearing once. The material sequenced was peripheral blood. The receptor source for this set is an elderly man with COVID-19, enrolled during active disease. CDR3s include the opening cysteine and the closing phenylalanine or tryptophan. The D gene is left open where the match is weak. Only part of the rows carry a size: once, few, many, or a class if the clone is expanded.

d_call j_call v_call clone_size cdr3_aa cdr3_nt
. TRBJ2-3 TRBV7-9 . CASRPAADTQYF TGTGCCAGCCGACCCGCGGCAGATACGCAGTATTTT
TRBD1 TRBJ1-6 TRBV30 . CAWSVRQGASPLHF TGTGCCTGGAGTGTTAGACAGGGAGCCTCACCCCTCCACTTT
. TRBJ1-5 TRBV28 . CASSLSWGWGNQPQHF TGTGCCAGCAGTTTATCCTGGGGCTGGGGCAATCAGCCCCAGCATTTT
TRBD1 TRBJ1-2 TRBV18 . CASSRNNRGLNYGYTF TGTGCCAGCTCCCGTAACAACAGGGGGCTGAACTATGGCTACACCTTC
. TRBJ2-7 TRBV7-2 . CASSLGVREQYF TGTGCCAGCAGCTTAGGTGTTCGCGAGCAGTACTTC
TRBD1 TRBJ2-5 TRBV27 . CASSLQGQQETQYF TGTGCCAGCAGTCTACAGGGACAGCAAGAGACCCAGTACTTC
TRBD1 TRBJ1-2 TRBV12-3/TRBV12-4 once CASSPGQGRGYTF TGTGCCAGCAGTCCCGGACAGGGGCGTGGCTACACCTTC
. TRBJ2-5 TRBV18 . CASSPPDNLQETQYF TGTGCCAGCTCACCTCCGGACAACCTTCAAGAGACCCAGTACTTC
TRBD1 TRBJ1-2 TRBV18 once CASSRGQGDYGYTF TGTGCCAGCTCACGCGGACAGGGGGACTATGGCTACACCTTC
TRBD1 TRBJ2-3 TRBV28 . CASSPGGQGGRDTQYF TGTGCCAGCAGTCCAGGAGGACAGGGAGGAAGAGATACGCAGTATTTT
. TRBJ1-1 TRBV9 . CASSVGLLTGVNTEAFF TGTGCCAGCAGCGTAGGACTCCTAACAGGAGTGAACACTGAAGCTTTCTTT
TRBD2 TRBJ2-2 TRBV2 . CASSVIGLANTGELFF TGTGCCAGCAGTGTCATAGGACTAGCGAACACCGGGGAGCTGTTTTTT
TRBD2 TRBJ2-3 TRBV6-5 . CASSASGRVTDTQYF TGTGCCAGCAGCGCCAGCGGGAGAGTCACAGATACGCAGTATTTT
. TRBJ1-2 TRBV5-6 . CASSLDRRYGYTF TGTGCCAGCAGCTTAGACAGAAGGTATGGCTACACCTTC
. TRBJ2-2 TRBV6-5 . CASSYSKTSVAGELFF TGTGCCAGCAGTTACTCGAAGACTAGTGTTGCCGGGGAGCTGTTTTTT
. TRBJ1-5 TRBV25-1 . CASRRGSQPQHF TGTGCCAGCAGAAGGGGCAGCCAGCCCCAGCATTTT
TRBD2 TRBJ2-1 TRBV29-1 . CSAGLAGVRNEQFF TGCAGCGCCGGACTAGCGGGAGTTAGGAATGAGCAGTTCTTC
. TRBJ2-3 TRBV6-2/TRBV6-3 . CASSYYRDTQYF TGTGCCAGCAGTTATTATCGGGATACGCAGTATTTT
TRBD1 TRBJ1-3 TRBV29-1 . CSVSGQGNGNTIYF TGCAGCGTGTCCGGACAGGGCAACGGAAACACCATATATTTT
. TRBJ1-5 TRBV12-3/TRBV12-4 . CASSGGGNQPQHF TGTGCCAGCAGTGGAGGGGGCAATCAGCCCCAGCATTTT
TRBD1 TRBJ1-6 TRBV11-1 . CASSYQTGGPGSLHF TGTGCCAGCAGCTACCAGACAGGGGGGCCGGGATCCCTCCACTTT
. TRBJ1-1 TRBV21-1 . CASEGMGGGAFF TGTGCCAGCGAGGGTATGGGCGGGGGAGCTTTCTTT
TRBD2 TRBJ2-3 TRBV28 . CASIAGGTDTQYF TGTGCCAGCATAGCGGGAGGCACAGATACGCAGTATTTT
. TRBJ1-4 TRBV4-1 . CASSHEIGDEKLFF TGCGCCAGCAGCCATGAAATCGGGGATGAAAAACTGTTTTTT
. TRBJ2-2 TRBV5-4 medium-sized CASSSARTRTQAGELFF TGTGCCAGCAGCTCGGCCCGTACTAGAACCCAGGCCGGGGAGCTGTTTTTT
. TRBJ1-6 TRBV7-9 . CASSLAFGGSPLHF TGTGCCAGCAGCTTAGCGTTCGGGGGATCACCCCTCCACTTT
TRBD1 TRBJ1-5 TRBV4-1 . CASSKSDRDNQPQHF TGCGCCAGCAGCAAATCGGACAGGGACAATCAGCCCCAGCATTTT
. TRBJ1-1 TRBV5-5 few CASSSPGLRDTEAFF TGTGCCAGCAGCTCCCCGGGACTCCGGGACACTGAAGCTTTCTTT
TRBD1 TRBJ2-2 TRBV24-1 . CATSDLDRGLTGELFF TGTGCCACCAGTGATTTGGACAGGGGACTCACCGGGGAGCTGTTTTTT
TRBD2 TRBJ2-5 TRBV7-7 few CASSLSVGTSGSQETQYF TGTGCTAGCAGCCTCAGCGTCGGGACTAGCGGGTCCCAAGAGACCCAGTACTTC
. TRBJ2-2 TRBV21-1 . CASSKSTRASEHTGELFF TGTGCCAGCAGCAAATCGACCCGGGCTAGCGAGCACACCGGGGAGCTGTTTTTT
TRBD2 TRBJ2-7 TRBV2 . CASSGTSGFSYEQYF TGTGCCAGCAGTGGGACTAGCGGATTCTCCTACGAGCAGTACTTC
TRBD1 TRBJ2-2 TRBV5-1 once CASGDRDTGELFF TGCGCCAGCGGGGACAGAGACACCGGGGAGCTGTTTTTT
TRBD2 TRBJ2-7 TRBV2 . CASSSSGRYNEQYF TGTGCCAGCAGTTCTAGCGGGAGATATAACGAGCAGTACTTC
TRBD2 TRBJ2-5 TRBV11-2 . CASSRGHPGREWREETQYF TGTGCCAGCAGTCGCGGACACCCCGGGCGGGAGTGGAGGGAGGAGACCCAGTACTTC
. TRBJ2-1 TRBV6-5 . CASSMASLNYNEQFF TGTGCCAGCAGTATGGCTAGTCTAAACTACAATGAGCAGTTCTTC
. TRBJ1-4 TRBV3-1/TRBV3-2 . CASSQAIGRTVANEKLFF TGTGCCAGCAGCCAAGCAATAGGTAGGACAGTCGCTAATGAAAAACTGTTTTTT